Following are 29 T cell receptor beta chains from one sample sequenced in a study of cytomegalovirus exposure and HLA in healthy donors. Vbeta (60) and Jbeta (13) primers were used in the PCR. Only in-frame clones appear in the TCRdb table, and some are missing; sequencing was by immunoSEQ multiplex PCR. The sample lists 160,000 or so clones; roughly four fifths were seen once. The sequenced material came from PBMCs. Receptor source: a man aged 45-65 years in good health and CMV-seropositive.

The V and J genes are TRBV6-1 and TRBJ1-1; D unclear. V lost 8 bases to trimming and J lost 1 base, with 11 bases between them. In germline, CDR1 is MNHNS, CDR2 SASEGT. CDR3 length equals 13 residues. The CDR3 here is CASRLSGNTEAFF. The CDR3 DNA reads as TGTGCCAGCCGATTGAGTGGGAACACTGAAGCTTTCTTT.

The chain links TRBV18 to TRBJ2-2; a possible D gene is TRBD2 (5 bases). CDR3 length: 16 residues. V was clipped by 6 bases and J by 4 bases, with 18 bases between them. Germline V gives CDR1 KGHSH, CDR2 LQKENI. The CDR3 spells CASSLTRGKVTGELFF. The CDR3 coding sequence is TGTGCCAGCTCCCTGACCCGGGGAAAGGTCACCGGGGAGCTGTTTTTT.

Written as DNA, the CDR3 is TGTGCCAGCAGCTTAGGAACAGGGAATCACAATGAGCAGTTCTTC. Amino acid sequence: CASSLGTGNHNEQFF. The J gene is TRBJ2-1, the V gene TRBV7-6; TRBD1 might be the D (6 bases). The V end lost 1 base, the J end lost 5 bases, and 12 bases lay between the germline ends. CDR3 length equals 15 residues. Germline V gene sequence: CDR1 SGHVS, CDR2 FNYEAQ.

CDR3 nucleotides: TGTGCCAGCAGCTTGGTTTTTAGCGGAGAGACCCAGTACTTC. Translation: CASSLVFSGETQYF. The rearrangement uses TRBV7-6 and TRBJ2-5, with a tentative D call TRBD2 (6 bases). Germline values: CDR1 SGHVS, CDR2 FNYEAQ. Deletions cut 3 bases from V and 4 bases from J, with 12 bases between. This CDR3 region has 14 residues.

V and J are TRBV7-8 and TRBJ2-1; tentatively, D is TRBD2 (6 bases). The CDR3 has 16 residues. Germline values: CDR1 SGHVS, CDR2 FQNEAQ. The V gene lost 1 base and the J gene lost 10 bases, with 20 bases spanning the gap. The CDR3, as DNA: TGTGCCAGCAGCTTAGGGGTTGGAGGGGTAGCTATCGAGCAGTTCTTC. Protein: CASSLGVGGVAIEQFF.

This sequence joins TRBV15 and TRBJ2-5; tentatively, D is TRBD2 (6 bases). Trimming took off 1 base at V and 5 bases at J, with 14 bases between the two ends. This CDR3 spans 15 amino acids. In germline, CDR1 is LNHNV, CDR2 YYDKDF (reference sequence). In DNA form, the CDR3 reads TGTGCCACCAGCAGAGGGGGCGGGATCGGGGAGACCCAGTACTTC. Translated, it gives CATSRGGGIGETQYF.

The rearrangement links TRBV1 to TRBJ1-2; the DNA was not compared with TRBD1, the D call given in the table. TRBV1 is a listed pseudogene. This CDR3 has 16 residues. The CDR3 reads CTSSQDAGQLNYGYTF. DNA of the CDR3: TGCACCAGCAGCCAAGATGCGGGACAGCTAAACTATGGCTACACCTTC.

This clone is a singleton in its sample. The rearrangement links TRBV11-3 to TRBJ1-2; TRBD1 aligns across 10 bases. Trimming at V came to 5 bases and at J to 6 bases, leaving 3 bases not matched to a gene. The CDR3 contains 13 residues. Germline values: CDR1 SGHNT, CDR2 YENEEA. Here the CDR3 reads CASSRGQGDGYTF. CDR3 bases: TGTGCCAGCAGCCGCGGACAGGGGGATGGCTACACCTTC.

The chain is built from TRBV5-4 and TRBJ2-1; 7 bases are a match to TRBD2. V lost 4 bases and J lost 8; bases outside the gene matches: 15. Looked up from germline, CDR1 is SGHNT and CDR2 is YYREEE (reference sequence). The CDR3 loop spans 16 amino acids. CDR3: CASSPESSGSPYEQFF. CDR3 bases: TGTGCCAGCAGCCCCGAATCTAGCGGATCTCCCTATGAGCAGTTCTTC.

Concerning this clone itself: Relative to the germline gene, one junction end is altered; a read error may explain this. The chain has TRBV7-7 and TRBJ2-5; possibly TRBD1 for D (5 bases). Germline V gene data show CDR1 as SSHAT and CDR2 as FNYEAQ (reference sequence). The CDR3 totals 16 residues. The CDR3 loop reads CASSLALQDYEETQYF. The CDR3 bases are TGTGCTAGCAGCTTAGCTTTACAGGATTATGAAGAGACCCAGTACTTC.

V is TRBV4-1 and J is TRBJ2-1, with TRBD2 matching 7 bases. Germline V lookup: CDR1 MGHRA, CDR2 YSYEKL. There are 13 residues in the CDR3. V shed 2 bases, J shed 13 bases, and the junction held 8 bases outside the gene matches. The CDR3 here is CASSQPGTNTQFF. The CDR3 DNA is TGCGCCAGCAGCCAACCTGGGACTAACACACAGTTCTTC.

The chain is built from TRBV5-6 and TRBJ1-2; tentatively, D is TRBD1 (6 bases). This CDR3 comprises 14 residues. Per the germline V gene, CDR1 is SGHDT and CDR2 is YYEEEE. Deletions cut 5 bases from V and 5 bases from J, with 16 bases between. This chain's CDR3 is CASSQTGLEYGYTF. In DNA, the CDR3 is TGTGCCAGCAGTCAGACAGGATTAGAGTATGGCTACACCTTC.

This rearrangement joins TRBV27 to TRBJ2-1; possible D gene TRBD1, 6 bases. The CDR3 spans 16 residues. Germline V gene lookup returns CDR1 MNHEY and CDR2 SMNVEV (reference sequence). The V end lost 2 bases, the J end lost 9 bases, and 20 bases lay between the germline ends. The CDR3 loop reads CASSLASRGGAFEQFF. For the CDR3, the DNA is TGTGCCAGCAGTTTAGCGAGTAGAGGGGGAGCATTTGAGCAGTTCTTC.

As DNA, the CDR3 is TGTGCCAGCAGCTTAGATAGGGGGGGAAACAATGAGCAGTTCTTC. Translating it yields CASSLDRGGNNEQFF. The V call is TRBV11-2, the J call TRBJ2-1, with a possible D match to TRBD2 (7 bases). The length of the CDR3 is 15 residues. V shed 0 bases and J shed 5 bases, with 11 bases lying between them. Per germline, CDR1 SGHAT and CDR2 FQNNGV.

The rearrangement joins TRBV27 to TRBJ2-1; D perhaps matches TRBD2 (6 bases). The CDR3 runs 11 residues. V lost 8 bases to trimming and J lost 15 bases, with 17 bases between them. The germline CDR1 and CDR2 sequences are MNHEY and SMNVEV (reference sequence). CDR3 in amino acids: CASHGGKRVFF. The CDR3 DNA reads as TGTGCCAGCCACGGCGGGAAAAGGGTGTTCTTC.

This clone was found once. This chain connects TRBV4-3 to TRBJ2-7, with 7 bases aligning to TRBD1. Germline trimming cut 1 base from V and 3 bases from J; bases unmatched to any gene: 6. Germline V CDR1 and CDR2: LGHNA, YSLEER. The CDR3 sequence is 15 residues long. CDR3 in amino acids: CASSQVRGLIYEQYF. CDR3 nucleotides: TGCGCCAGCAGCCAAGTGAGGGGGCTCATCTACGAGCAGTACTTC.

This chain uses TRBV6-5 with TRBJ2-1; 11 bases align to TRBD2. Looked up from germline, CDR1 is MNHEY and CDR2 is SVGAGI. V trimming: 6 bases; J trimming: 5 bases; junction bases outside the gene matches: 6. CDR3 size: 15 residues. CDR3 sequence: CASSRGLADHNEQFF. CDR3 sequence (DNA): TGTGCCAGCAGCCGGGGACTAGCGGATCACAATGAGCAGTTCTTC.

The V gene is TRBV7-9, the J gene TRBJ1-5, with 7 bases identical to TRBD1. The CDR3 runs to 17 residues. J was trimmed by 0 bases and V by 5 bases; bases with no gene match: 10. The germline gives CDR1 SEHNR, CDR2 FQNEAQ (reference sequence). The CDR3 DNA reads as TGTGCCAGCAGCCAGATGACAGGGCCTTATAGCAATCAGCCCCAGCATTTT. This sequence encodes CASSQMTGPYSNQPQHF.

V is TRBV9 and J is TRBJ2-2; TRBD2 aligns across 8 bases. Unmatched junction bases numbered 2, after V lost 6 bases and J lost 1 base. This CDR3 region has 14 residues. The germline gives CDR1 SGDLS, CDR2 YYNGEE. The CDR3 loop reads CASMSGGNTGELFF. The CDR3 DNA sequence: TGTGCCAGCATGAGCGGGGGGAACACCGGGGAGCTGTTTTTT.

A few counts support this clone. The genes are TRBV4-3 and TRBJ2-3; possible D gene TRBD2, 5 bases. This CDR3 comprises 14 residues. Trimming stripped 1 base from V and 3 bases from J, with 8 bases between. Germline CDR1 is LGHNA and CDR2 is YSLEER. The CDR3 region has the DNA TGCGCCAGCAGCCAAGTCCTAGCTACAGATACGCAGTATTTT. It is translated as CASSQVLATDTQYF.

V is TRBV4-2 and J is TRBJ2-5, with D possibly TRBD2 on 6 matching bases. The V gene lost 1 base and the J gene lost 5 bases, with 20 bases spanning the gap. The CDR3 is 17 residues long. Germline V gene data show CDR1 as LGHNA and CDR2 as YNFKEQ. CDR3 in DNA: TGTGCCAGCAGCCAAGTCTCTGGGCGGGGTAAGACGGAGACCCAGTACTTC. It yields the protein CASSQVSGRGKTETQYF.

This clone was seen more than once but under ten times. The V and J genes are TRBV18 and TRBJ2-7; D is uncertain. The CDR3 loop spans 14 amino acids. Germline V gene sequence: CDR1 KGHSH, CDR2 LQKENI. Trimming stripped 6 bases from V and 3 bases from J, with 15 bases between. This chain's CDR3 is CASSEYAQDYEQYF. CDR3 sequence (DNA): TGTGCCAGCTCCGAATACGCCCAGGACTACGAGCAGTACTTC.

The V gene is TRBV7-9, the J gene TRBJ2-7; a weak D match, TRBD2 (6 bases). The CDR3 is 13 residues long. Germline values: CDR1 SEHNR, CDR2 FQNEAQ (reference sequence). Trimming took 5 bases from V and 2 from J, leaving 10 bases between them. Here the CDR3 reads CASSGAGPYEQYF. DNA of the CDR3: TGTGCCAGCAGCGGAGCGGGCCCCTACGAGCAGTACTTC.

The chain links TRBV29-1 to TRBJ2-1, with 12 bases lining up with TRBD2. Trimming cost V 3 bases and J 8 bases; bases outside gene matches: 2. The length of the CDR3 is 13 residues. Germline CDR1 reads SQVTM; CDR2 reads ANQGSEA. CDR3 in amino acids: CSVDSSGRDEQFF. The CDR3 bases are TGCAGCGTTGACTCTAGCGGGAGGGATGAGCAGTTCTTC.

The chain combines TRBV5-4 with TRBJ2-2, with 8 bases identical to TRBD1. CDR3 size: 16 residues. The V gene end was trimmed by 4 bases and the J gene end by 4 bases; junction bases not matched to a gene: 9. The germline V gene encodes CDR1 SGHNT and CDR2 YYREEE (reference sequence). CDR3 protein: CASSVLDRASTGELFF. For the CDR3, the DNA is TGTGCCAGCAGCGTCCTGGACAGGGCGAGCACCGGGGAGCTGTTTTTT. The entire variable domain, with the rest obtained from reference TRBV5-4 and TRBJ2-2, is as follows: ETGVTQSPTHLIKTRGQQVTLRCSSQSGHNTVSWYQQALGQGPQFIFQYYREEENGRGNFPPRFSGLQFPNYSSELNVNALELDDSALYLCASSVLDRASTGELFFGEGSRLTVL.

The V call is TRBV4-1, the J call TRBJ2-5; 9 bases align to TRBD1. The J call may be in error: the DNA end matches TRBJ2-7 better. Germline V gene sequence: CDR1 MGHRA, CDR2 YSYEKL. The CDR3 contains 15 residues. DNA for the CDR3: TGCGCCAGCAGCCGAGGACAGGGGAAATTTTACGAGCAGTACTTC. Encoded protein: CASSRGQGKFYEQYF.

The chain couples TRBV7-2 to TRBJ2-5; 7 positions agree with TRBD1. The J call is doubtful: the DNA matches TRBJ2-7 better. This CDR3 is 14 amino acids long. CDR1 and CDR2 (germline): SGHTA, FQGNSA. CDR3 nucleotide sequence: TGTGCCAGCAGCCTCCGGGACAGCCTCTACGAGCAGTACTTC. As protein: CASSLRDSLYEQYF.

The rearrangement joins TRBV28 to TRBJ1-4, with TRBD1 identical over 7 bases. Germline values: CDR1 MDHEN, CDR2 SYDVKM. CDR3 length: 15 amino acids. The V gene end was trimmed by 6 bases and the J gene end by 4 bases; junction bases not matched to a gene: 8. This chain's CDR3 is CASRSSGTDNEKLFF. CDR3 coding DNA: TGTGCCAGCAGATCGTCCGGGACAGATAATGAAAAACTGTTTTTT. The whole variable domain, filled in from reference TRBV28 and TRBJ1-4, reads DVKVTQSSRYLVKRTGEKVFLECVQDMDHENMFWYRQDPGLGLRLIYFSYDVKMKEKGDIPEGYSVSREKKERFSLILESASTNQTSMYLCASRSSGTDNEKLFFGSGTQLSVL.

The chain is built from TRBV5-5 and TRBJ2-1; the match to TRBD2 covers 10 bases. Trimming took 1 base from V and 8 from J; bases not matched to a gene: 6. Germline CDR1 SGHKS, CDR2 YYEKEE (reference sequence). CDR3 length equals 15 residues. CDR3 loop: CASSLLLAGTDEQFF. The CDR3, as DNA: TGTGCCAGCAGCTTGCTACTAGCGGGGACCGATGAGCAGTTCTTC.